This T cell receptor (beta chain) was profiled in a study of T-cell memory formation after mild COVID-19. Study as a whole: Largely, the TCR clusters proved donor specific.

This CDR3 contains 17 residues. Per the germline V gene, CDR1 is KGHDR and CDR2 is SFDVKD. Trimming removed 1 base from V and 4 bases from J; junction bases left unmatched: 6. Amplification by 5'RACE using constant-segment primers produced TCR alpha and TCR beta cDNA libraries that carried sample barcodes and UMIs. TCRdb re-derived calls from the 5' RACE reads in MiXCR, one entry per CDR3 protein. The sample lists around 250,000 distinct CDR3 sequences; 8% to 10% were seen once. In the case of this clonotype: Its cognate antigen is unknown.

General study results and limits: Some SARS-CoV-2-responding clones were already detected in memory before infection. Clones contracting day 15 to 85 were balanced CD4/CD8; later expanders leaned CD4+.

The sample comprised PBMCs or a T cell subset sorted from them (not recorded which). The sequence was obtained from a young man who had mild COVID-19 (a few samples of this study predate the infection). Cell type and time point are not known. The chain is built from TRBV24-1 and TRBJ2-5; 12 positions match TRBD2. CDR3 in DNA: TGTGCCACCAGTGATTTCAGCCTAGCGGGGGGGCGAGAGACCCAGTACTTC. This gives the protein CATSDFSLAGGRETQYF.